The source of this TCR beta chain is a study of Ad26.COV2.S vaccination and SARS-CoV-2 variants. Whole-study context: Donor was in the COV1001 Ad26.COV2.S trial arm.

V was pared by 5 bases and J by 7 bases, with 13 bases between. The CDR3 is made up of 14 amino acids. Per germline, CDR1 SGHNT and CDR2 YYREEE (reference sequence). Treatment specified: around 19 received Ad26.COV2.S at low or high dose, single or two shots; roughly five received placebo; per-sample allocation not given. Repertoires come from day 63 after the first vaccine or placebo injection. Here immunoSEQ multiplex PCR was the method, and the copy in TCRdb shows in-frame clones only, minus some. The profile shows roughly 460,000 clones, 89% of them singletons. This rearrangement joins TRBV5-4 to TRBJ1-6; D is uncertain. The receptor was isolated from a person between 18 and 59 years old who received the Ad26.COV2.S COVID-19 vaccine or a placebo. This material consisted of peripheral blood, taken in a trial of Ad26.COV2.S vaccine versus placebo. The CDR3 protein is CASRPTGMNSPLHF. The CDR3 DNA sequence: TGTGCCAGCAGGCCGACGGGGATGAATTCACCCCTCCACTTT.